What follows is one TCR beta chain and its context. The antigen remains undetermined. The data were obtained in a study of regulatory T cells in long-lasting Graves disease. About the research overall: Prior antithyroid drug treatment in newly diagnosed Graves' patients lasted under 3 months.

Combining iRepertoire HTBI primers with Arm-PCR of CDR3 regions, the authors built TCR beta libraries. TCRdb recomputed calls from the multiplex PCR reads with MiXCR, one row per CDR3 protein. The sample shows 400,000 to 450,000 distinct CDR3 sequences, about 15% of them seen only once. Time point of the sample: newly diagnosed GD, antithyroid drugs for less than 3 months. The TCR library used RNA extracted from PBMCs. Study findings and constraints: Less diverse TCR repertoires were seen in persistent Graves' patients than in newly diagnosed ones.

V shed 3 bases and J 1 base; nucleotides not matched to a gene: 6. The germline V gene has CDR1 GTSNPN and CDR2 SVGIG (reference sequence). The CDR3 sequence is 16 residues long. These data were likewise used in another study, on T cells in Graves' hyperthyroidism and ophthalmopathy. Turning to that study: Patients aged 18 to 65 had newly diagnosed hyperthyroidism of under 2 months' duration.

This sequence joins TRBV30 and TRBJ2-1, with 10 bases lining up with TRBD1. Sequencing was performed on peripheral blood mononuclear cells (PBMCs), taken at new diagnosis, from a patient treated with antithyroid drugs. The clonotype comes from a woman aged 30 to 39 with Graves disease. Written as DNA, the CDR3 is TGTGCCTGGAGGCGAGGGGACAGGGGATCCTACAATGAGCAGTTCTTC. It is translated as CAWRRGDRGSYNEQFF.